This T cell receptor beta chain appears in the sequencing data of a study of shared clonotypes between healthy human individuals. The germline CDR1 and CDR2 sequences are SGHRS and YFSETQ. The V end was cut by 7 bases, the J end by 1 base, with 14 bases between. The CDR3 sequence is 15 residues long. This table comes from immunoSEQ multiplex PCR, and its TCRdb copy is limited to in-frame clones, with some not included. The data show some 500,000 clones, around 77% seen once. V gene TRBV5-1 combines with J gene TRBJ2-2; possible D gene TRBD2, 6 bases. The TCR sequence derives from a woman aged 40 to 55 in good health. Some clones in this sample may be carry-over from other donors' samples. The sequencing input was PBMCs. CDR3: CASGPGGVNTGELFF. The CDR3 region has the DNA TGCGCCAGCGGCCCCGGCGGGGTGAACACCGGGGAGCTGTTTTTT.